Given below is one TCR beta chain in context. Germline loops: CDR1 KGHSH, CDR2 LQKENI. This CDR3 contains 16 residues. V shed 5 bases, J shed 1 base, and the junction held 6 bases outside the gene matches. Patients at the Seattle site were enrolled during active infection and followed longitudinally. Per the study methods: Reference gene primer amplification gave estimated nucleated cell counts. The repertoire was sequenced with immunoSEQ multiplex PCR; TCRdb's copy has only in-frame clones and lacks some. V and J calls and clone size are copied from that table; D and trimming were computed from the DNA. The sample holds hundreds of thousands of clones, approximately 90% seen once. This sample was included in a study of blood T cell repertoires in COVID-19. For the study at large: The United States, Italy and Spain supplied acute and convalescent COVID-19 samples. PBMCs, B-cell-depleted T cells, or T cells were the source of the cDNA or gDNA that made up the material.

This TCR came from a man aged 55 to 70 with COVID-19, enrolled during active disease. V usage is TRBV18 and J usage is TRBJ2-2, with 8 bases fitting TRBD1. The material sequenced was peripheral blood. The CDR3, as DNA: TGTGCCAGCTCATCGCCCGGGACAGGGAACACCGGGGAGCTGTTTTTT. Translation: CASSSPGTGNTGELFF.